This record concerns one T cell receptor (beta chain) sequence. This clonotype was observed a single time. Its antigen is still unknown. A much bigger clone sits one base away, suggesting this may be a read error. V drops 6 bases and J drops 8 bases, leaving 14 bases in between. CDR1 and CDR2, per the germline V gene (reference sequence), are WNHNN and SYGVQD. The CDR3 holds 14 amino acids from the cysteine to the phenylalanine. Only the CDR3 DNA is retained, 42 bases long and in frame from the first base. RNA was isolated from bulk, unsorted tissue, and RNA quality was assessed with a NanoDrop ND-1000 and an Agilent 2100. Newly diagnosed lung cancer patients without prior chemotherapy who had been admitted for thoracic surgery in China between August and November 2014 were enrolled as donors. Anyone who had undergone radiotherapy or chemotherapy before, or who had another cancer at the same time, was left out of the study. Surgical tissue pieces of roughly 1-2.2 cm3 were preserved in RNAlater solution and stored at -80 °C until use.

Receptor libraries were prepared by multiplex PCR. Sequencer: Illumina HiSeq 2500. TCRbeta libraries were constructed through three rounds of nested PCR with primers (Table S4) according to protocols adapted from ARM-PCR. Before sequencing, PCR products of 200-500 bp were cut from the gel and purified using the QIAquick gel extraction kit. Under the source paper's analysis protocol: Trimmomatic was used to clean the reads, FLASH was used to merge the reads into complete CDR3 sequences, and MiTCR was used to assign the reads to V(D)J germline segments. Clonal diversity was computed as the inverse Simpson's index with VDJtools. A read counted as productive if the sequence was in-frame and lacked a premature stop codon. The public sequencing data were trimmed at Q25 with fastp and processed into clonotypes with MiXCR by TCRdb, which kept only in-frame beta chains. Identical CDR3 proteins give one entry, which carries the most common genes and DNA. The V and J calls were not made by the authors but by TCRdb's processing. This sample is represented by about 110,000 distinct CDR3 sequences; roughly 77% of them were singletons. The ten largest clones take up around 37% of the sample.

This sample is part of a study of tumor and adjacent non-tumor tissue in lung cancer (dated by TCRdb to 2017 to 2018). For the study in its entirety: The cohort included roughly 11 adenocarcinoma, a couple of squamous cell carcinoma and 1 small cell lung cancer patients. Around 30 paired specimens, one tumor and one normal lung sample per patient, were profiled by TCRbeta CDR3 sequencing. The study compared bulk TCRbeta repertoires from lung tumor tissue and matched distant non-tumor lung tissue of some 14 lung cancer patients. The 15 enrolled patients, of whom roughly 10 were men and 5 were women, were aged about 31 to 85 years and were diagnosed with TNM stage I to III disease. In total, sequencing yielded approximately 130,000,000 productive TCRbeta reads, which works out to an average of around 3.9 million reads per sample. The study at large found these results: Neither the sequencing platform nor unique molecular identifiers are mentioned in the methods. The cohort had only 15 or so patients, and the authors noted that larger samples and more detailed clinical data are needed. Tumor tissue showed significantly higher TCR diversity (inverse Simpson) than normal lung tissue, at 431.37 vs 166.20 (P = 0.0075, Mann-Whitney U test). Because peripheral blood was not sequenced, blood TCRbeta repertoires in the lung cancer patients of the study were not examined. The top 100 clones made up a significantly larger cumulative share of the repertoire in normal lung than in tumor tissue. Significantly higher TCR diversity was found in younger patients, and higher tumor TCR diversity was associated with shorter overall and disease-free survival.

The clonotype comes from a woman aged 55 to 70 with non-small cell lung cancer. Sequenced: lung tumor tissue. Recombination connected TRBV10-1 to TRBJ1-6, and perhaps TRBD1 as D gene, on 6 matching bases. The nucleotide sequence reads TGCGCCAGCAGACCCGGGGGCATTGATTCACCCCTCCACTTT. Translated, it gives CASRPGGIDSPLHF.